The subject of this entry is one TCR beta chain. The antigen remains unidentified. At one boundary the junction diverges from the germline segment, which might be a read error. TCRdb fed the 5' RACE reads into MiXCR, producing one record per CDR3 protein. Of under 650,000 distinct CDR3 sequences in the sample, 15% to 20% were seen once. CDR3 length: 10 residues. Germline lookup yields CDR1 ENHRY and CDR2 SYGVKD. This sample was taken from a study of T-cell memory formation after mild COVID-19. Study findings and constraints: While clones contracting from day 15 to 85 were balanced between CD4 and CD8, later expanders leaned CD4+. Among CD4+ contracting clones, most were CM and EM, and CD8+ ones EMRA. The pre-infection memory compartment contained some responding clones, suggesting cross-reactive memory joined. Day 37-peaking second-wave clones had unconfirmed SARS-CoV-2 specificity.

The sample comprised PBMCs or a T cell subset sorted from them (not recorded which). The chain recombines TRBV10-3 with TRBJ1-1; D possibly corresponds to TRBD1 (5 bases). This clonotype originated in an adult woman who had mild COVID-19 (a few samples of this study predate the infection). Cell type and time point are not known. The CDR3 loop reads CAIGGTEEVF. CDR3 nucleotide sequence: TGTGCCATCGGTGGGACTGAAGAGGTCTTT.